The present TCR beta chain was sequenced within a study of cytomegalovirus exposure and HLA in healthy donors. In the study overall: There were about 85 million unique TCRs (from HLA-typed donors) in an early data release.

The PCR ran on 60 Vbeta and 13 Jbeta primers. This table comes from immunoSEQ multiplex PCR, and its TCRdb copy is limited to in-frame clones, with some not included. The repertoire holds fewer than 150,000 clones, with roughly three quarters as singletons. As for this clone: Its antigen is unidentified.

CDR3 length: 18 residues. Germline values: CDR1 MNHEY, CDR2 SMNVEV (reference sequence). After removal of 5 bases from V and 2 bases from J, the junction contained 10 bases not matched to a gene. General study results and limits: The study dropped some indistinguishable V segments, TRBV6-2 and TRBV6-3 among them. In a later analysis, a missense DCLRE1C variant was linked to TCR beta V- and J-gene trimming. Presence/absence analysis assumed near-uniform sequencing depth across donors.

J is TRBJ2-1 and V is TRBV27, with TRBD2 matching over 12 bases. Sequencing was performed on PBMCs. The receptor's source is a man aged 25-40 years in good health and CMV-seronegative. Written as DNA, the CDR3 is TGTGCCAGCAGTGCCGCGGGACTAGCGGGCCCGCCCTACAATGAGCAGTTCTTC. It specifies CASSAAGLAGPPYNEQFF.